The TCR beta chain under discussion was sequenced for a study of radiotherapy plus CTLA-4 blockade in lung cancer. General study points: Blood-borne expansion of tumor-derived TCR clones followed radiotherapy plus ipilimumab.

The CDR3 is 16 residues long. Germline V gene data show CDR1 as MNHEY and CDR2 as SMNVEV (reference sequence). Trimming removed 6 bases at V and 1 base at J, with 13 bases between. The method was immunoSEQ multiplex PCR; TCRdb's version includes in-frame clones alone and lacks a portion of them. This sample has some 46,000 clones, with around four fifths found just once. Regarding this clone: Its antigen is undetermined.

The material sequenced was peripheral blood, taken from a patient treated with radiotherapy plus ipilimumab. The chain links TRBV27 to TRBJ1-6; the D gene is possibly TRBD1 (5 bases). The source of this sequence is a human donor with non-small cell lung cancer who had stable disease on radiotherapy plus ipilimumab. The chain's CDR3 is CASSLRPGSYNSPLHF. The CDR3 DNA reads TGTGCCAGCAGCCTTCGCCCAGGGTCCTATAATTCACCCCTCCACTTT.